This TCR beta chain was sequenced for a study of early T cells in non-severe SARS-CoV-2 infection. About the study: With bulk RNA from unsorted whole blood as input, sequencing yielded unpaired chains. Broader study findings: Matching against VDJdb likely underestimated virus-specific expansions, favoring anti-spike CD8.

This clonotype was counted ten times or more. Its antigen is as yet unknown. The TCR library protocol attached unique molecular identifiers to the individual cDNA molecules. A single record per CDR3 protein comes from TCRdb applying MiXCR to the 5' RACE reads. Of some 87,000 distinct CDR3 sequences in the sample, 12% were seen once. The receptor was derived from an adult who was a healthcare worker with PCR-confirmed SARS-CoV-2 infection or an uninfected control (not recorded which). Sample: whole blood.

The CDR3 region is CASSQGGRGPAGGYTF. CDR3 coding DNA: TGTGCCAGCAGCCAAGGGGGACGAGGACCAGCGGGCGGCTACACCTTC. The chain couples TRBV3-1 to TRBJ1-2, with a tentative D call TRBD1 (5 bases). This CDR3 contains 16 residues. Germline values: CDR1 LGHDT, CDR2 YNNKEL (reference sequence). V lost 1 base and J 8 bases, leaving 20 bases between the germline ends.